This TCR beta chain is drawn from a study of blood T cell repertoires in COVID-19. Libraries were prepared by immunoSEQ multiplex PCR; TCRdb keeps only in-frame clonotypes and omits some of them. The sample holds about 270,000 clones, about 89% seen once. Germline CDR1 and CDR2: GTSNPN and SVGIG (reference sequence). V lost 3 bases and J 8 bases, leaving 13 bases between the germline ends. This CDR3 contains 13 residues. The sample was PBMCs or T cells enriched from blood (not recorded which). The receptor was derived from a young woman who had recovered from COVID-19. The chain uses TRBV30 and TRBJ1-4; the D is unclear. CDR3 DNA: TGTGCCTGGAGGAGGGTTTCAGGCGAAAAACTGTTTTTT. It yields the protein CAWRRVSGEKLFF.